This T cell receptor beta chain was recorded in a study of cytomegalovirus exposure and HLA in healthy donors. The germline V gene encodes CDR1 KGHSH and CDR2 LQKENI. This CDR3 spans 13 amino acids. V shed 6 bases and J shed 6 bases, with 15 bases lying between them. 13 Jbeta primers and 60 Vbeta primers were used for the PCR. Measured with immunoSEQ multiplex PCR; TCRdb has only the in-frame clones, and not every one. The table shows approximately 160,000 clones, with around 63% occurring only once. As for this clone: What it binds is not known.

Study-wide results and limits: Altogether, 170 or so TCR beta chains were recorded as cytomegalovirus-associated. The study reported that TCR beta sequences accurately predicted HLA-A and HLA-B alleles in most subjects. Follow-up analysis later connected one missense variant in DCLRE1C with trimming of TCR beta V- and J-genes. Association with HLA alleles at 0.05 false discovery rate was found for roughly 17,000 TCR beta sequences in a later analysis.

Sequencing was performed on PBMCs. The chain has TRBV18 and TRBJ2-7; maybe TRBD2 (6 bases). This TCR derives from a young woman in good health and CMV-seropositive. The CDR3 spells CASSPRPGGEQYF. CDR3 DNA: TGTGCCAGCTCTCCCAGACCCGGGGGCGAGCAGTACTTC.